Included here is one TCR gamma chain sequence, with context. Its antigen remains unidentified. Base qualities are not at hand, and no much larger clone is one base apart. The data were obtained in a study of intestinal T cells in coeliac disease (TCRdb year 2020). A note on the overall study: Coeliac patients were found to be much younger than controls, with mean ages of around 16.0 versus 57 years recorded in the TRG cohort. A second, larger TCR-gamma (TRG) cohort included duodenal biopsies from about 35 coeliac disease patients and 21 non-coeliac controls. The TCR-delta (TRD) cohort comprised duodenal biopsies from approximately eleven coeliac disease patients and approximately eleven non-coeliac controls. Study-level results and caveats: Age was significantly different between the coeliac and control groups, but splitting the analysis by age did not give a significant classification. Clustering based on TRG put most of the 54 biopsies (about 94%) in the right class, and the reported leave-one-out accuracy was 87%. FFPE-derived DNA was found to be relatively degraded, and loss of a proportion of TCR sequences in each sample was likely caused by this degradation. In training, clustering based on TRD kmers put all 22 biopsies in the right class, and the reported leave-one-out accuracy was 85% to 95%. Repeated CDR3 amino acid sequences could not be distinguished from PCR duplicates in the analysis.

The library was made by multiplex PCR. Sequencing took place on an Ion Torrent PGM. TRG repertoires were amplified from around 0.2 ug of biopsy DNA using the LymphoTrack kit, whose primers carry Illumina adapters. TRG amplicons were cleaned up with AMPure XP beads, measured on a 2100 Bioanalyzer, and combined in equimolar amounts. Sequencing of TRG libraries was performed on an Ion PGM instrument. On the authors' methods: FastX discarded any read in which over 10% of nucleotides had a quality score below the third quartile for that patient. Reads were aligned with IMGT/HighV-QUEST to assign V, D and J genes, identify CDR3 regions and assess functionality. Sequences were converted to amino acids, and every sequence predicted to be non-functional was removed. CDR3s were split into kmers with and without positional annotation, PCA was performed on kmer frequencies, and samples were clustered using all 1023 combinations of PCs 1-10. Leave-one-out cross-validation was used to validate the classification, with parameters re-optimised on the remaining samples in each round. Shannon diversity was calculated with the vegan R package from repeated random subsamples, each the size of the lowest read count. After TCRdb called clones again from the public reads with CATT, rows with identical DNA were merged. These V and J calls rely on TCRdb rather than the paper's analysis. For this sample there are 450 to 600 gamma-chain clones; about 45% appear just once. The ten most abundant clones make up around 48% of the sample.

Genomic DNA was extracted with the QIAamp DNA FFPE tissue kit from ten 5-um FFPE scrolls per case. To test whether coeliac disease can be classified from the TCR repertoire, the study used fully anonymised formalin-fixed paraffin-embedded duodenal biopsies that were not needed for diagnosis. The controls had upper endoscopy for reflux, dyspepsia or gastritis, and there was no clinical or histological suspicion of coeliac disease in any of the controls. Sequences VTNTFY (CDR1) and YDVSTARD (CDR2) are obtained from the germline V gene (reference sequence). Germline trimming amounts to 12 bases on V and 0 bases on J, with 11 as the count of junction bases outside the gene matches. The CDR3 sequence holds 13 residues, the cysteine and phenylalanine included. Only CDR3 DNA remains: 39 bases, in frame from the first base.

This clonotype originated in a human donor who served as a control with a normal duodenal biopsy, not a healthy volunteer. The receptor chain draws on TRGV3 and TRGJ1 or TRGJ2. The specimen sequenced was a duodenal biopsy. The sequenced DNA: TGTGCCGACCTGGGTCCGAATTATTATAAGAAACTCTTT. Its protein reads: CADLGPNYYKKLF.